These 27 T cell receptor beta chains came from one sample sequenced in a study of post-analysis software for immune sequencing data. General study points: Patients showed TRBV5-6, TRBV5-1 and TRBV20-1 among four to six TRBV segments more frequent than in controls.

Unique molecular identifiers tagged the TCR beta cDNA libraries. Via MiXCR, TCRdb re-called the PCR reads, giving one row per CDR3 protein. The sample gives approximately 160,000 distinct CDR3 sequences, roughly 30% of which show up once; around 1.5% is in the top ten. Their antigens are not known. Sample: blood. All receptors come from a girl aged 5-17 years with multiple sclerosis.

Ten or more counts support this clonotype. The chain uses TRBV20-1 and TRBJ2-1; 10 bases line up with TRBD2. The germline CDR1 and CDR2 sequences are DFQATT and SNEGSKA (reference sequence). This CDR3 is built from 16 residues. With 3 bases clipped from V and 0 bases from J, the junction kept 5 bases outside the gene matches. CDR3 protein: CSARPSGGSSYNEQFF. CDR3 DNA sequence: TGCAGTGCTAGGCCTAGCGGGGGCAGCTCCTACAATGAGCAGTTCTTC.

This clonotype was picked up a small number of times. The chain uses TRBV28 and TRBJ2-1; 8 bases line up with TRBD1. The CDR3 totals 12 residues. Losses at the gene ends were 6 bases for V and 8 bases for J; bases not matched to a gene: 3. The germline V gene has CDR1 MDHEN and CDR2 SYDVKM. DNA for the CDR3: TGTGCCAGCAGAAGGACAGGGTATGAGCAGTTCTTC. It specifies CASRRTGYEQFF.

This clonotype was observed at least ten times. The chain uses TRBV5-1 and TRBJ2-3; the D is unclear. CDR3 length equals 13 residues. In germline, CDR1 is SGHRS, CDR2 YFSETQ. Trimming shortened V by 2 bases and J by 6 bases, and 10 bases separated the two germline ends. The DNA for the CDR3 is TGCGCCAGCAGCTTCCGGAATTTGGATACGCAGTATTTT. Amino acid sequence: CASSFRNLDTQYF.

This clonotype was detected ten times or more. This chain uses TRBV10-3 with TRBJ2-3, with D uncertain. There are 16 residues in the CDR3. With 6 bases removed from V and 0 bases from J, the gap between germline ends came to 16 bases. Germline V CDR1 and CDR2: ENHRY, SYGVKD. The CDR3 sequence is CAISSVEPRSTDTQYF. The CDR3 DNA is TGTGCCATCAGCTCCGTCGAGCCGAGGAGCACAGATACGCAGTATTTT.

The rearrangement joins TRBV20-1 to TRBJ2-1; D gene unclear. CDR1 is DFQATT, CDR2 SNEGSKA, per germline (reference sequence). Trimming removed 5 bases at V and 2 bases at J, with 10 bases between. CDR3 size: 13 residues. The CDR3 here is CSAPLVTYNEQFF. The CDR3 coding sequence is TGCAGTGCTCCCTTGGTTACCTACAATGAGCAGTTCTTC.

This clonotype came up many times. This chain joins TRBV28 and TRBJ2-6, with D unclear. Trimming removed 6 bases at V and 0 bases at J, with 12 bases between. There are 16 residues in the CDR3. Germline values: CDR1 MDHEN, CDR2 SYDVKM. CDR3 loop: CASSSLPYSGANVLTF. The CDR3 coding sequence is TGTGCCAGCAGCTCCCTCCCCTACTCTGGGGCCAACGTCCTGACTTTC. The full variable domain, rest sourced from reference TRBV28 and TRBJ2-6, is DVKVTQSSRYLVKRTGEKVFLECVQDMDHENMFWYRQDPGLGLRLIYFSYDVKMKEKGDIPEGYSVSREKKERFSLILESASTNQTSMYLCASSSLPYSGANVLTFGAGSRLTVL.

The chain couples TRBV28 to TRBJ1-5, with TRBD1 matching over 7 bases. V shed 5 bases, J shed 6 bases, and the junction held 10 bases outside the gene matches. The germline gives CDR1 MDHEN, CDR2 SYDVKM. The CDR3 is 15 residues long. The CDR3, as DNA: TGTGCCAGCAGTAAGCCTACAGGGGAGATTCAGCCCCAGCATTTT. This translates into CASSKPTGEIQPQHF.

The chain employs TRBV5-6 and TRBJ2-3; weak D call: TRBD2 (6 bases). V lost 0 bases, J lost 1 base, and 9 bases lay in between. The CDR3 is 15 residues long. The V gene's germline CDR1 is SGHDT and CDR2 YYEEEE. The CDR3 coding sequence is TGTGCCAGCAGCTTGGTTGGGAGGCGCACAGATACGCAGTATTTT. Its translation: CASSLVGRRTDTQYF.

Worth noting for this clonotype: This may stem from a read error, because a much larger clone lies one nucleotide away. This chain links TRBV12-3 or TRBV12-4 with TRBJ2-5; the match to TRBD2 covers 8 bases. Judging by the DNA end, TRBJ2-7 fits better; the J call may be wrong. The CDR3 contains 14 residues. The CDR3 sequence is CASRSGTRLTEQYF. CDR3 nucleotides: TGTGCCAGCAGGTCCGGGACTAGGCTTACCGAGCAGTACTTC.

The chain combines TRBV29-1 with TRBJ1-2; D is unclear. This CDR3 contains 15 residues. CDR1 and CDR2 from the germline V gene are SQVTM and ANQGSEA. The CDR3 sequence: CSFSGSEGYNYGYTF. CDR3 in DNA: TGCAGTTTCTCGGGCAGCGAGGGTTACAACTATGGCTACACCTTC.

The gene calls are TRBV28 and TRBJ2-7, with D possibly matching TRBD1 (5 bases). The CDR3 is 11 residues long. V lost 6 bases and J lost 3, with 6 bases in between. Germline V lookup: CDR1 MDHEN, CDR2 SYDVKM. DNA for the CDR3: TGTGCCAGCAGAGGGGACTACGAGCAGTACTTC. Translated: CASRGDYEQYF.

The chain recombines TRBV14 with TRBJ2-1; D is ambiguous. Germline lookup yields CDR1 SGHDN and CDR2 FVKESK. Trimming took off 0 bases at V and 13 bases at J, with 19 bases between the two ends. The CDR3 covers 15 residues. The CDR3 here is CASSQDLIGFQTQFF. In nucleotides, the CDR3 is TGTGCCAGCAGCCAAGATCTTATTGGTTTCCAGACCCAGTTCTTC.

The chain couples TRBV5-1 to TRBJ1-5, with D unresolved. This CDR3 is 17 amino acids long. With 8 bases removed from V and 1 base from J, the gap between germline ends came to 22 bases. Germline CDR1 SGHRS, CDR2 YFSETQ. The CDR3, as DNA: TGCGCCAGTGAGAGGACGCTAGTCCCCGCGAGCAATCAGCCCCAGCATTTT. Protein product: CASERTLVPASNQPQHF.

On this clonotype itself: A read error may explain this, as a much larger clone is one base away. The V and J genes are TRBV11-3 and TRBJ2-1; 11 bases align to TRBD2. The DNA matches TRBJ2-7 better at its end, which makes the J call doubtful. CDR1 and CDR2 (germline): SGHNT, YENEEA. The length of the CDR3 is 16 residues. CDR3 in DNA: TGTGCCAGCAGCCAGAAACTAGCGGGAGAAAAAAATGAGCAGTACTTC. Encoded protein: CASSQKLAGEKNEQYF.

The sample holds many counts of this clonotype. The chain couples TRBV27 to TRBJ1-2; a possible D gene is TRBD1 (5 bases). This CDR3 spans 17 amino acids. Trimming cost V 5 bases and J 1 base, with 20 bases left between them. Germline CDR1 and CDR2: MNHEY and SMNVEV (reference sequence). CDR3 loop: CASSLVPGTEHNYGYTF. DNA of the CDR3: TGTGCCAGCAGTCTCGTCCCGGGGACGGAGCATAACTATGGCTACACCTTC.

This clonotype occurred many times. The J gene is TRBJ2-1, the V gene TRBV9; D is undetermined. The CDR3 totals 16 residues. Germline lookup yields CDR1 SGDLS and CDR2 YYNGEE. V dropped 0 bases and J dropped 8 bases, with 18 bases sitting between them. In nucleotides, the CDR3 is TGTGCCAGCAGCGTAGGTCAGGAGATATATATCCATGAGCAGTTCTTC. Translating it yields CASSVGQEIYIHEQFF.

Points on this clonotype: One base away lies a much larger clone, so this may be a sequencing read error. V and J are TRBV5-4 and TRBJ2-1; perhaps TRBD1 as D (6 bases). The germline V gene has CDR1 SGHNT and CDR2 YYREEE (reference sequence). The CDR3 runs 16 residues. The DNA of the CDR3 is TGTGCCAGCAGCTTGCCCGGGGACATATCCTACAGTGAGCAGTTCTTC. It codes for CASSLPGDISYSEQFF.

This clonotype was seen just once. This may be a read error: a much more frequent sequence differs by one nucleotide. CDR3 protein: CSAMVRVRNKQFF. The CDR3 region has the DNA TGCAGTGCTATGGTGAGGGTTCGCAATAAGCAGTTCTTC. The chain recombines TRBV20-1 with TRBJ2-1, with D possibly matching TRBD2 (5 bases). CDR3 length: 13 residues. CDR1 and CDR2 (germline): DFQATT, SNEGSKA (reference sequence).

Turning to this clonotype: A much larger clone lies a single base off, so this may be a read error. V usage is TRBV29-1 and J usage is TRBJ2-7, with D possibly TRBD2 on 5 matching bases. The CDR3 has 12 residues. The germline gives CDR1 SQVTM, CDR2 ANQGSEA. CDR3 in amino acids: CGVEGETYEQYF. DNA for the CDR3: TGCGGCGTTGAGGGAGAGACCTACGAGCAGTACTTC.

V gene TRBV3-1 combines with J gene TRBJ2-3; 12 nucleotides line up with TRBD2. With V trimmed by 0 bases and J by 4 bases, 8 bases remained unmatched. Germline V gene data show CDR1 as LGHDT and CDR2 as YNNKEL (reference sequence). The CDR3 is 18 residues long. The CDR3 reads CASSQESRLAGVPDTQYF. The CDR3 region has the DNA TGTGCCAGCAGCCAAGAGTCCCGACTAGCGGGAGTTCCAGATACGCAGTATTTT.

CDR3 in DNA: TGTGCCAGCTTACCACAGGAGGAGACCAAAAACATTCAGTACTTC. It is translated as CASLPQEETKNIQYF. This chain joins TRBV25-1 and TRBJ2-4; D tentatively reads TRBD1 or TRBD2 (5 bases each). The V and J ends lost 8 bases and 2 bases respectively, with 16 bases between them. Looked up from germline, CDR1 is MGHDK and CDR2 is SYGVNS. The CDR3 has 15 amino acids.

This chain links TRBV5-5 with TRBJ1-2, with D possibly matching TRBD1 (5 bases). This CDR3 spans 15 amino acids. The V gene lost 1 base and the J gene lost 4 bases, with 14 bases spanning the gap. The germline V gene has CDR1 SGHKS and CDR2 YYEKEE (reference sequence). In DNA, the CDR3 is TGTGCCAGCAGCTTGCAACAGGCCGCCTTCTATGGCTACACCTTC. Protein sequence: CASSLQQAAFYGYTF. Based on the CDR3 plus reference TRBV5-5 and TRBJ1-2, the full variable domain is DAGVTQSPTHLIKTRGQQVTLRCSPISGHKSVSWYQQVLGQGPQFIFQYYEKEERGRGNFPDRFSARQFPNYSSELNVNALLLGDSALYLCASSLQQAAFYGYTFGSGTRLTVV.

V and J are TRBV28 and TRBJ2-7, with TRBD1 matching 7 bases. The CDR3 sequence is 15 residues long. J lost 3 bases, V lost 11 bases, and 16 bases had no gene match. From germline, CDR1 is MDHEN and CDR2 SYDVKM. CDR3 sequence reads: CAAGSQGQAYYEQYF. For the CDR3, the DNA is TGTGCCGCAGGGTCCCAAGGACAGGCTTACTACGAGCAGTACTTC.

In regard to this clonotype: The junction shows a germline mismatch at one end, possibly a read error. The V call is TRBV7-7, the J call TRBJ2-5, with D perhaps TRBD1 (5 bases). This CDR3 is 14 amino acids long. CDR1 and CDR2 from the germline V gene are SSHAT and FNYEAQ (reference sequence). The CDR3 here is CASSLADSQETQYF. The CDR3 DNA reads TGTGCTAGCAGCTTAGCCGACAGTCAAGAGACCCAGTACTTC.

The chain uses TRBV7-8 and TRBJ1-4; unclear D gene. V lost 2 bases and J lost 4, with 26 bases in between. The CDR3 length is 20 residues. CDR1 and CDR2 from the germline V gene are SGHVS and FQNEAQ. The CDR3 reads CASSLINLPADRRFNEKLFF. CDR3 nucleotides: TGTGCCAGCAGCTTAATCAACCTCCCCGCCGACCGAAGATTTAATGAAAAACTGTTTTTT. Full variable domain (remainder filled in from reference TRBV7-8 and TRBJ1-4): GAGVSQSPRYKVAKRGQDVALRCDPISGHVSLFWYQQALGQGPEFLTYFQNEAQLDKSGLPSDRFFAERPEGSVSTLKIQRTQQEDSAVYLCASSLINLPADRRFNEKLFFGSGTQLSVL.

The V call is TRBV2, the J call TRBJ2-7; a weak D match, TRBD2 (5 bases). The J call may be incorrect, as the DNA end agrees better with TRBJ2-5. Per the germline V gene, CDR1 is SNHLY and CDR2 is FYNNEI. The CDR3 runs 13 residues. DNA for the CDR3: TGTGCCAGCCACACCGGGCGGAGGGAGACCCAGTACTTC. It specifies CASHTGRRETQYF.

The CDR3 region is CASRDGGMGTGELFF. DNA of the CDR3: TGTGCCAGCAGGGATGGTGGGATGGGCACCGGGGAGCTGTTTTTT. The chain combines TRBV2 with TRBJ2-2; D is uncertain. Germline V gene sequence: CDR1 SNHLY, CDR2 FYNNEI. V lost 6 bases to trimming and J lost 4 bases, with 15 bases between them. This CDR3 is built from 15 residues. The full variable domain, completed using reference TRBV2 and TRBJ2-2, is EPEVTQTPSHQVTQMGQEVILRCVPISNHLYFYWYRQILGQKVEFLVSFYNNEISEKSEIFDDQFSVERPDGSNFTLKIRSTKLEDSAMYFCASRDGGMGTGELFFGEGSRLTVL.